These T cell receptor beta chains were read from a single sample in a study of cytomegalovirus exposure and HLA in healthy donors. Clones were read by immunoSEQ multiplex PCR, and TCRdb kept only the in-frame ones, dropping some. This table has 150,000 to 200,000 clones, roughly 72% appearing once. Sequencing was performed on PBMCs. These receptors came from a man between 25 and 39 years old in good health and CMV-seronegative. Both conserved end residues are part of each CDR3. A D gene is named only where the DNA matches it firmly. Size is omitted from some rows. Given values are once, few, many or a class for expanded clones.

>.|TRBV5-6|TRBD1|TRBJ1-2
CASSLDRGRSLDGYTF
TGTGCCAGCAGCTTGGACAGGGGGCGCTCACTAGATGGCTACACCTTC
>few|TRBV10-1|.|TRBJ2-2
CASSNKNTGELFF
TGCGCCAGCAGCAACAAGAACACCGGGGAGCTGTTTTTT
>.|TRBV5-6|TRBD2|TRBJ2-5
CASRRWTSGSLFLGETQYF
TGTGCCAGCAGGCGATGGACTAGCGGGAGTCTTTTTTTAGGGGAGACCCAGTACTTC
>.|TRBV10-3|TRBD2|TRBJ2-1
CAIGRTSGDNEQFF
TGTGCCATCGGGCGGACTAGCGGTGACAATGAGCAGTTCTTC
>.|TRBV9|TRBD2|TRBJ2-3
CASSGRTSGSTDTQYF
TGTGCCAGCAGCGGGAGGACTAGCGGGAGCACAGATACGCAGTATTTT
>few|TRBV11-1|TRBD1|TRBJ2-5
CASSRWTGEGETQYF
TGTGCCAGCAGCCGGTGGACAGGGGAGGGGGAGACCCAGTACTTC
>few|TRBV27|.|TRBJ2-7
CASPSAVRGAEQYF
TGTGCCAGCCCTTCCGCCGTCAGGGGAGCGGAGCAGTACTTC
>.|TRBV25-1|.|TRBJ2-7
CASSRTGEQYF
TGTGCCAGCTCGCGAACAGGAGAGCAGTACTTC
>.|TRBV18|.|TRBJ2-7
CASSPGKVNEQYF
TGTGCCAGCTCACCCGGGAAAGTCAACGAGCAGTACTTC
>.|TRBV15|.|TRBJ2-1
CATSPAFEFLEQFF
TGTGCCACCAGCCCCGCGTTCGAATTCCTTGAGCAGTTCTTC
>.|TRBV27|TRBD1|TRBJ1-5
CASSPTGGFRNQPQHF
TGTGCCAGCAGCCCGACAGGGGGCTTCAGGAATCAGCCCCAGCATTTT
>.|TRBV7-9|TRBD2|TRBJ2-7
CASSLTASGSHYEQYF
TGTGCCAGCAGCTTAACGGCTAGCGGGAGCCACTACGAGCAGTACTTC
>.|TRBV4-1|TRBD1|TRBJ1-2
CASSHVDRQNGYTF
TGCGCCAGCAGCCACGTGGACAGGCAGAATGGCTACACCTTC
>.|TRBV11-3|.|TRBJ2-2
CASSYTTPGELFF
TGTGCCAGCAGCTACACGACACCCGGGGAGCTGTTTTTT
>.|TRBV11-2|TRBD2|TRBJ2-7
CASSLVLAETPYEQYF
TGTGCCAGCAGCTTAGTTCTAGCGGAGACCCCCTACGAGCAGTACTTC
>once|TRBV25-1|TRBD2|TRBJ2-5
CASSEYSGRETQYF
TGTGCCAGCAGTGAATATAGCGGGAGGGAGACCCAGTACTTC
>.|TRBV18|.|TRBJ2-7
CASSPLEGSWESGKQYF
TGTGCCAGCTCACCTCTCGAGGGCTCATGGGAGAGTGGAAAGCAGTACTTC
>.|TRBV4-1|.|TRBJ2-3
CASSPRTLSTDTQYF
TGCGCCAGCAGCCCTAGGACTCTTAGTACAGATACGCAGTATTTT
>.|TRBV18|TRBD1|TRBJ1-3
CASSTRQGSGNTIYF
TGTGCCAGCTCAACAAGACAGGGGTCGGGAAACACCATATATTTT
>few|TRBV7-9|.|TRBJ2-7
CASSLGGHYEQYF
TGTGCCAGCAGCTTAGGCGGACACTACGAGCAGTACTTC
>.|TRBV6-5|.|TRBJ1-1
CASSSNTGTAAFF
TGTGCCAGCAGTTCAAACACAGGGACGGCGGCTTTCTTT
>.|TRBV2|.|TRBJ2-1
CASSGQARNEQFF
TGTGCCAGCAGTGGACAGGCCAGGAATGAGCAGTTCTTC
>.|TRBV14|TRBD1|TRBJ2-7
CASSPFGQGRNEQYF
TGTGCCAGCAGCCCTTTCGGACAGGGGCGGAACGAGCAGTACTTC
>.|TRBV9|.|TRBJ2-3
CASSLTPRGELTDTQYF
TGTGCCAGCAGCCTAACCCCCAGGGGGGAACTCACAGATACGCAGTATTTT
>.|TRBV6-4|TRBD2|TRBJ2-3
CASSDGTMVCTQYF
TGTGCCAGCAGTGACGGGACTATGGTTTGTACGCAGTATTTT
>few|TRBV29-1|.|TRBJ1-1
CSVGSRQGGGDTEAFF
TGCAGCGTTGGGAGTCGGCAGGGAGGTGGAGACACTGAAGCTTTCTTT
>few|TRBV27|TRBD1|TRBJ2-7
CASSPAGTGLYEQYF
TGTGCCAGCAGTCCCGCCGGGACAGGGTTGTACGAGCAGTACTTC
>.|TRBV6-4|TRBD2|TRBJ2-1
CASSPSGSSYNEQFF
TGTGCCAGCAGCCCTAGCGGTAGCTCCTACAATGAGCAGTTCTTC
>.|TRBV5-4|.|TRBJ2-1
CASSLYRAGGGPEQFF
TGTGCCAGCAGCTTGTACAGGGCAGGGGGAGGACCAGAGCAGTTCTTC
>.|TRBV7-2|TRBD2|TRBJ2-7
CASSSSLAGGPGEQYF
TGTGCCAGCAGCTCCAGCCTAGCGGGAGGGCCGGGTGAGCAGTACTTC
>.|TRBV28|TRBD2|TRBJ2-1
CAIKRGGLYNEQFF
TGTGCCATTAAGCGGGGGGGGCTTTACAATGAGCAGTTCTTC
>.|TRBV28|.|TRBJ1-6
CASSRGLKGLNSPLHF
TGTGCCAGCAGTCGGGGACTAAAGGGCCTTAATTCACCCCTCCACTTT
>.|TRBV6-4|.|TRBJ2-1
CASSGGGSYNEQFF
TGTGCCAGCTCTGGGGGAGGCTCCTACAATGAGCAGTTCTTC
>few|TRBV28|.|TRBJ1-2
CASSLGGAYGYTF
TGTGCCAGCAGTCTAGGGGGGGCGTATGGCTACACCTTC
>.|TRBV11-2|.|TRBJ2-7
CASNRGRVVGGDEQYF
TGTGCCAGCAACAGGGGCCGGGTAGTGGGGGGCGACGAGCAGTACTTC
>.|TRBV5-4|.|TRBJ2-3
CASSISSDDTQYF
TGTGCCAGCAGCATATCTAGCGACGATACGCAGTATTTT
>.|TRBV2|.|TRBJ2-2
CASSTGEATGELFF
TGTGCCAGCAGTACGGGAGAGGCCACCGGGGAGCTGTTTTTT
>few|TRBV6-4|.|TRBJ1-1
CASSRQKNTEAFF
TGTGCCAGCAGTCGACAGAAGAACACTGAAGCTTTCTTT
>.|TRBV9|TRBD1|TRBJ2-2
CASSKGQGWTGELFF
TGTGCCAGCAGCAAGGGACAGGGCTGGACCGGGGAGCTGTTTTTT
>few|TRBV5-4|.|TRBJ2-2
CASSLDTRSTGELFF
TGTGCCAGCAGCTTGGACACACGGAGCACCGGGGAGCTGTTTTTT
>once|TRBV18|TRBD1|TRBJ1-2
CASSTGQGAGYTF
TGTGCCAGCTCTACGGGACAGGGTGCTGGCTACACCTTC
>.|TRBV7-2|TRBD1|TRBJ1-4
CASTDRAVGEKLFF
TGTGCCAGCACCGACAGGGCCGTTGGGGAAAAACTGTTTTTT
>.|TRBV5-4|TRBD2|TRBJ2-7
CASSLGVLAGGEQYF
TGTGCCAGCAGCTTGGGAGTTCTAGCGGGAGGTGAGCAGTACTTC
>few|TRBV5-6|.|TRBJ2-7
CASSLRGIEQYF
TGTGCCAGCAGCTTGCGAGGGATCGAGCAGTACTTC
>.|TRBV29-1|TRBD2|TRBJ2-7
CSVQLAGSHYEQYF
TGCAGCGTTCAACTAGCGGGTTCCCACTACGAGCAGTACTTC
>.|TRBV2|TRBD1|TRBJ1-2
CASSEVTGGSYGYTF
TGTGCCAGCAGTGAAGTGACAGGGGGTAGTTATGGCTACACCTTC
>few|TRBV5-1|TRBD2|TRBJ2-7
CASKSSRSGIGEQYF
TGCGCCAGCAAGTCTTCCCGAAGCGGGATAGGCGAGCAGTACTTC
>.|TRBV9|TRBD2|TRBJ2-1
CASSGTGTTFSNEQFF
TGTGCCAGCAGCGGTACCGGGACTACCTTTAGCAATGAGCAGTTCTTC
>.|TRBV5-1|TRBD2|TRBJ2-1
CASSLEGEGRGNEQFF
TGCGCCAGCAGCTTGGAAGGGGAGGGCCGGGGTAATGAGCAGTTCTTC
>.|TRBV10-3|TRBD1|TRBJ1-2
CAIRQGAPGGYTF
TGTGCCATCAGGCAGGGGGCCCCGGGAGGCTACACCTTC
>.|TRBV29-1|TRBD1|TRBJ1-1
CSGELNRGTEAFF
TGCAGCGGGGAACTAAACAGGGGCACTGAAGCTTTCTTT
>.|TRBV28|TRBD2|TRBJ2-1
CASRPTGGRNNEQFF
TGTGCCAGCCGACCCACGGGAGGACGGAACAATGAGCAGTTCTTC
>.|TRBV6-5|.|TRBJ1-5
CASREGPSNQPQHF
TGTGCCAGCAGGGAGGGGCCAAGCAATCAGCCCCAGCATTTT
>once|TRBV2|.|TRBJ1-4
CASGGVEKLFF
TGTGCCAGCGGGGGGGTTGAAAAACTGTTTTTT
>.|TRBV5-6|TRBD1|TRBJ1-2
CASSPGQGSYGYTF
TGTGCCAGCAGTCCCGGACAGGGGTCCTATGGCTACACCTTC